These 17 T cell receptor beta chains share one sample of origin, sequenced in a study of OX40 agonist ivuxolimab in advanced cancers. Profiling relied on immunoSEQ multiplex PCR, and the TCRdb table lists in-frame clones only, not all of them. The sample holds fewer than 30,000 clones, less than 90% seen once. The sample was CD4+ or CD8+ T cells sorted from blood, taken in a trial of the OX40 agonist ivuxolimab. These receptors all come from an adult with an advanced solid tumor such as melanoma, head and neck, liver or kidney cancer.

In the case of this clone: Other DNA sequences in the sample encode the same CDR3. V usage is TRBV5-4 and J usage is TRBJ2-7; a weak D match, TRBD1 (6 bases). CDR1 is SGHNT and CDR2 is YYREEE in the germline V gene (reference sequence). The V end lost 2 bases, the J end lost 4 bases, and 7 bases lay between the germline ends. The CDR3 length is 12 residues. CDR3 sequence: CASSFQGYEQYF. DNA of the CDR3: TGTGCCAGCAGCTTCCAGGGGTACGAGCAGTACTTC.

This clone has only one observation. The chain uses TRBV7-6 and TRBJ2-1; 7 positions agree with TRBD2. The germline gives CDR1 SGHVS, CDR2 FNYEAQ. The CDR3 is 13 amino acids. With V trimmed by 4 bases and J by 3 bases, 0 bases remained unmatched. For the CDR3, the DNA is TGTGCCAGCAGCTCGGGGGGCTACAATGAGCAGTTCTTC. Its protein product is CASSSGGYNEQFF. Full variable domain (rest looked up from reference TRBV7-6 and TRBJ2-1): GAGVSQSPRYKVTKRGQDVALRCDPISGHVSLYWYRQALGQGPEFLTYFNYEAQQDKSGLPNDRFSAERPEGSISTLTIQRTEQRDSAMYRCASSSGGYNEQFFGPGTRLTVL.

V usage is TRBV7-9 and J usage is TRBJ2-3; 8 bases align to TRBD2. V dropped 0 bases and J dropped 2; count of bases not matched to a gene: 7. This CDR3 is 17 amino acids long. Germline V gives CDR1 SEHNR, CDR2 FQNEAQ (reference sequence). This chain's CDR3 is CASSLASGLGTTDTQYF. DNA for the CDR3: TGTGCCAGCAGCTTAGCGTCGGGACTAGGGACCACAGATACGCAGTATTTT.

Only a few counts were recorded for this clone. This rearrangement joins TRBV14 to TRBJ2-7; no clear D. Germline-derived CDR1 and CDR2 are SGHDN and FVKESK. The CDR3 loop spans 13 amino acids. Trimming cost V 2 bases and J 3 bases, with 8 bases left between them. CDR3: CASSQWPGYEQYF. The CDR3 DNA reads as TGTGCCAGCAGCCAATGGCCGGGCTACGAGCAGTACTTC.

V usage is TRBV27 and J usage is TRBJ2-7; no reliable D call. Germline loops: CDR1 MNHEY, CDR2 SMNVEV (reference sequence). This CDR3 region has 15 residues. V was pared by 6 bases and J by 2 bases, with 17 bases between. In DNA form, the CDR3 reads TGTGCCAGCAGGTCTTCTTCGGCCCTGCCCTACGAGCAGTACTTC. Its translation is CASRSSSALPYEQYF.

The gene calls are TRBV9 and TRBJ1-2; D is unresolved. Germline assignment: CDR1 SGDLS and CDR2 YYNGEE. V gave up 3 bases and J gave up 7 bases, with 16 bases separating them. The CDR3 consists of 14 residues. In DNA, the CDR3 is TGTGCCAGCAGCGCCGATCGACCGGCGGCTGGCTACACCTTC. Translated, it gives CASSADRPAAGYTF.

This chain connects TRBV28 to TRBJ1-6; possibly TRBD1 for D (5 bases). Between the trimmed V and J ends, which lost 2 bases and 6 bases, there was a span of 14 bases. Germline V lookup: CDR1 MDHEN, CDR2 SYDVKM. This CDR3 is 16 amino acids long. CDR3: CASSLTGQGLNSPLHF. DNA for the CDR3: TGTGCCAGCAGTTTAACGGGGCAGGGTCTTAATTCACCCCTCCACTTT.

This rearrangement joins TRBV28 to TRBJ2-6; D gene ambiguous. Germline loops: CDR1 MDHEN, CDR2 SYDVKM. Trimming cost V 2 bases and J 0 bases, with 8 bases left between them. CDR3 length: 16 amino acids. CDR3 nucleotide sequence: TGTGCCAGCAGTTTAAGTATGGACTCTGGGGCCAACGTCCTGACTTTC. Translation: CASSLSMDSGANVLTF.

This rearrangement joins TRBV27 to TRBJ1-1, with D perhaps matching TRBD1 (6 bases). The germline gives CDR1 MNHEY, CDR2 SMNVEV (reference sequence). The length of the CDR3 is 13 residues. V gave up 3 bases and J gave up 4 bases, with 9 bases separating them. CDR3 amino acids: CASSLRGSTEAFF. In nucleotides, the CDR3 is TGTGCCAGCAGTTTGAGGGGGAGCACTGAAGCTTTCTTT.

This clone was found a few times. This chain joins TRBV30 and TRBJ1-4; 10 bases are shared with TRBD1. Germline V gene lookup returns CDR1 GTSNPN and CDR2 SVGIG (reference sequence). The CDR3 has 14 amino acids. V lost 1 base to trimming and J lost 7 bases; unmatched junction nucleotides: 3. The CDR3 sequence: CAWSGTGGFEKLFF. CDR3 nucleotides: TGTGCCTGGAGTGGGACAGGGGGTTTTGAAAAACTGTTTTTT.

V is TRBV7-2 and J is TRBJ1-3; D is unclear. The germline gives CDR1 SGHTA, CDR2 FQGNSA. Deletions cut 1 base from V and 2 bases from J, with 15 bases between. CDR3 length: 17 amino acids. The chain's CDR3 is CASSLGGFGIPGNTIYF. The CDR3 DNA reads as TGTGCCAGCAGCTTAGGAGGTTTTGGGATCCCTGGAAACACCATATATTTT.

This chain joins TRBV14 and TRBJ2-1, with D hard to call. Trimming stripped 3 bases from V and 4 bases from J, with 16 bases between. Germline V CDR1 and CDR2: SGHDN, FVKESK. The CDR3 covers 16 residues. CDR3 DNA: TGTGCCAGCAGCCAGATGGCCGGGTCGGCTTACAATGAGCAGTTCTTC. Translation gives CASSQMAGSAYNEQFF. Looking up the rest from reference TRBV14 and TRBJ2-1 gives the full variable domain: EAGVTQFPSHSVIEKGQTVTLRCDPISGHDNLYWYRRVMGKEIKFLLHFVKESKQDESGMPNNRFLAERTGGTYSTLKVQPAELEDSGVYFCASSQMAGSAYNEQFFGPGTRLTVL.

The V call is TRBV9, the J call TRBJ2-3; 9 bases are shared with TRBD2. CDR1 is SGDLS and CDR2 is YYNGEE in the germline V gene. The V segment lost 7 bases and the J segment 1 base; nucleotides outside the gene matches: 16. CDR3 size: 18 residues. DNA for the CDR3: TGTGCCAGCTCCCTTGGGGCGGGGGGGCTTGCGGGCACAGATACGCAGTATTTT. This encodes CASSLGAGGLAGTDTQYF.

CDR3 nucleotide sequence: TGTGCCAGCAGCTTAAAGGGGAGCACAGATACGCAGTATTTT. This encodes CASSLKGSTDTQYF. The V call is TRBV7-9, the J call TRBJ2-3; possible D gene TRBD1, 5 bases. The CDR3 has 14 amino acids. Germline V gene sequence: CDR1 SEHNR, CDR2 FQNEAQ (reference sequence). V lost 2 bases and J 0 bases, leaving 6 bases between the germline ends.

The chain uses TRBV28 and TRBJ1-1, with D tentatively TRBD1 (5 bases). Trimming took 3 bases from V and 2 from J, leaving 16 bases between them. CDR1 and CDR2 (germline): MDHEN, SYDVKM. This CDR3 is built from 16 residues. CDR3 sequence: CASSFPFPTENTEAFF. The DNA for the CDR3 is TGTGCCAGCAGTTTCCCCTTCCCGACAGAAAACACTGAAGCTTTCTTT. The full variable domain, with the rest looked up from reference TRBV28 and TRBJ1-1, is DVKVTQSSRYLVKRTGEKVFLECVQDMDHENMFWYRQDPGLGLRLIYFSYDVKMKEKGDIPEGYSVSREKKERFSLILESASTNQTSMYLCASSFPFPTENTEAFFGQGTRLTVV.

This chain connects TRBV4-1 to TRBJ2-3; TRBD1 aligns across 8 bases. Germline V gene data show CDR1 as MGHRA and CDR2 as YSYEKL. CDR3 length equals 18 residues. V lost 0 bases to trimming and J lost 2 bases; unmatched junction nucleotides: 10. The CDR3 DNA is TGCGCCAGCAGCCAAGAGCGGGACAGGTCGGCCCACACAGATACGCAGTATTTT. The encoded protein is CASSQERDRSAHTDTQYF.

The chain links TRBV15 to TRBJ2-7; D is perhaps TRBD1 (6 bases). From germline, CDR1 is LNHNV and CDR2 YYDKDF (reference sequence). V shed 6 bases and J shed 0 bases, with 18 bases lying between them. This CDR3 has 16 amino acids. This CDR3 reads CATSPIGQLFSYEQYF. CDR3 DNA sequence: TGTGCCACCAGTCCGATCGGACAGCTCTTCTCCTACGAGCAGTACTTC.